Given below is one TCR beta chain in context. Its antigen remains unidentified. The study ran its PCR with 60 Vbeta and 13 Jbeta primers. Assay used: immunoSEQ multiplex PCR; TCRdb lists only in-frame clones, some missing. The sample has tens of thousands of clones; approximately 79% are singletons. The data derive from a study of cytomegalovirus exposure and HLA in healthy donors. Study background: As an earlier analysis found, about 200 million T cells yielded about 100 million unique TCR beta sequences. Of 300 to 500 genotyped donors, 81% grouped in the Caucasian-associated ancestry cluster. Study-level points and caveats: Accounts indicate the classifier identified cytomegalovirus status with strong specificity and sensitivity. After further analysis at a later stage, 16,951 TCR beta sequences were associated with HLA alleles at 0.05 false discovery rate.

The CDR3 totals 15 residues. V trimming: 0 bases; J trimming: 7 bases; junction bases outside the gene matches: 2. Germline V CDR1 and CDR2: SGHDT, YYEEEE. The chain uses TRBV5-6 and TRBJ1-6, with 9 nucleotides matching TRBD1. The sequenced sample was PBMCs. This sequence was found in a man aged 30-40 years in good health and CMV-seronegative. CDR3 nucleotide sequence: TGTGCCAGCAGCTTGGAAGGACAGGGGAATTCACCCCTCCACTTT. Translated, it gives CASSLEGQGNSPLHF.